This TCR beta chain was documented in a study of T cells after yellow fever vaccination. Trimming removed 6 bases from V and 0 bases from J, with 11 bases in between. This CDR3 is 13 amino acids long. Germline lookup yields CDR1 SQVTM and CDR2 ANQGSEA. TCRdb redid the calling of the 5' RACE reads with MiXCR, one entry per CDR3 protein. This sample has some 350,000 distinct CDR3 sequences, with roughly 4.3% found just once. The V call is TRBV29-1, the J call TRBJ1-2; D uncertain. This clonotype originated in a man aged 18 to 30 who received the YFV17D yellow fever vaccine. Material: PBMCs, obtained 5 days after the yellow fever booster vaccination. For the CDR3, the DNA is TGCAGCGTCGACACCGGGGCTAACTATGGCTACACCTTC. Its translation is CSVDTGANYGYTF.